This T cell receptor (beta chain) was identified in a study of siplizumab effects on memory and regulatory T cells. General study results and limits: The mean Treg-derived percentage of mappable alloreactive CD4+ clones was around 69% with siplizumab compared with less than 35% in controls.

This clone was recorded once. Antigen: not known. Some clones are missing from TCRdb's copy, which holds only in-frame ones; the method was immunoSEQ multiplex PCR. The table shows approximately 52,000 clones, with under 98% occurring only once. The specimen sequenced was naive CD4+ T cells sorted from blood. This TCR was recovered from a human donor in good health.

CDR3 region: CAGTAGQDTQYF. The CDR3 nucleotides read TGTGCCGGAACGGCGGGGCAAGATACGCAGTATTTT. The V gene is TRBV28, the J gene TRBJ2-3, with D possibly being TRBD2 (6 bases). Trimming removed 11 bases from V and 5 bases from J, with 14 bases in between. The CDR3 sequence is 12 residues long. The germline V gene encodes CDR1 MDHEN and CDR2 SYDVKM. The whole variable domain, remainder taken from reference TRBV28 and TRBJ2-3, is DVKVTQSSRYLVKRTGEKVFLECVQDMDHENMFWYRQDPGLGLRLIYFSYDVKMKEKGDIPEGYSVSREKKERFSLILESASTNQTSMYLCAGTAGQDTQYFGPGTRLTVL.